Sequencing of this T cell receptor (beta chain) was carried out in a study of CD8 T cells in ankylosing spondylitis (dated by TCRdb to 2016 to 2017). Regarding the complete study: T cell receptor beta repertoires were profiled in healthy donors and ankylosing spondylitis patients so that disease-linked TCR variants could be found. Peripheral blood was sampled, and synovial fluid was also collected from ankylosing spondylitis patients. The full study cohort was made up of about 24 ankylosing spondylitis patients and 95 to 130 healthy donors.

A word on this clonotype: Its binding antigen is unknown. No qualities accompany the bases; no much larger clone lies one base away.

Instrument on record: Illumina HiSeq 2500. Quantitative 5'-RACE with molecular barcodes was used to prepare TCR beta libraries. On the authors' methods: A new computational method based on a probabilistic model of VDJ rearrangement was used to identify disease-linked TCR variants. Starting from the raw public reads, TCRdb applied fastp trimming at Q25, assembled clones with MiXCR and retained in-frame beta chains. Merged by CDR3 protein, the rows form single entries marked with the most common genes and DNA. The authors' filters were not applied to this entry. This sample is represented by more than 250,000 distinct CDR3 sequences; roughly 8% of them were singletons. Just over 14% of the sample lies in the top ten. The CDR3 measures 16 amino acids from cysteine to phenylalanine. Only the CDR3 region is kept as DNA, spanning 48 bases read in frame from base 1. The germline V gene (reference sequence) supplies CDR1 LNHNV and CDR2 YYDKDF. V lost 1 base and J lost 6 bases, and the count of bases not matched to a germline gene is 7.

Study-wide findings and limitations: A TCR beta motif of 7 or 8 highly homologous amino acid variants appeared characteristic of blood from ankylosing spondylitis patients. Some motif variants had previously been reported in the synovial fluid and blood of reactive arthritis patients, which suggests shared mechanisms of disease initiation. The disease-linked clones had a CD8+ phenotype and were found at relatively low frequencies in peripheral blood. The disease-linked clones were reported as significantly enriched in matched synovial fluid samples from ankylosing spondylitis patients.

This clonotype was obtained from a male donor with ankylosing spondylitis. Material for sequencing was blood, either unsorted or a sorted T cell fraction (not recorded which). The chain is assembled from TRBV15 and TRBJ2-3, with TRBD2 matching 10 junction bases. The CDR3 here reads CATSRASGSGQDTQYF. The DNA reads as follows: TGTGCCACCAGCAGAGCTAGCGGGAGCGGGCAGGATACGCAGTATTTT.